Listed here is a single TCR beta chain. These data come from a study of OX40 agonist ivuxolimab in advanced cancers. Background on the study: Ivuxolimab, an antibody that agonizes OX40 (CD134), was administered to the patients. The study gave patients intravenous ivuxolimab at 0.01 to 10 mg/kg every 2 weeks.

Generated by immunoSEQ multiplex PCR, the TCRdb table keeps only in-frame clones and is missing some. The profile covers roughly 93,000 clones, with under 90% appearing a single time and under 7% taken by the ten largest. V dropped 4 bases and J dropped 3 bases, with 11 bases sitting between them. The CDR3 sequence is 13 residues long. Germline CDR1 and CDR2: SGHRS and YFSETQ. No patient had autoimmune disease or received systemic immunosuppression. The source material was CD4+ or CD8+ T cells sorted from blood, sampled in a trial of the OX40 agonist ivuxolimab. This chain connects TRBV5-1 to TRBJ2-7, with D perhaps matching TRBD1 or TRBD2 (5 bases each). The source is an adult with an advanced solid tumor such as melanoma, head and neck, liver or kidney cancer. CDR3 amino acids: CASSRDGVYEQYF. The CDR3 nucleotides read TGCGCCAGCAGCAGGGACGGCGTCTACGAGCAGTACTTC.